The present entry profiles one T cell receptor (beta chain) with its context. Its cognate antigen is unknown. This entry is derived from a study of T cells expressing NK-cell markers. Study information: There were seven HCMV-seropositive donors and one seronegative donor among the eight sequenced. Study observations and caveats: The leading position in the CD3+CD56-NKG2C+ fraction of several donors also went to these clonotypes.

5'RACE template switching built TCR beta cDNA with unique molecular identifiers. TCRdb re-called the 5' RACE reads; every CDR3 protein appears as one record, without DNA. This sample's clone table lists 90,000 to 130,000 distinct CDR3 sequences. The CDR3 runs 13 residues. CDR1 is LNHDA and CDR2 is SQIVND in the germline V gene (reference sequence). This TCR came from a woman between 18 and 70 years old in good health. The chain has TRBV19 and TRBJ2-1; checking the TCRdb D call of TRBD1 is not possible without DNA. Sequenced material: blood T cells: a sorted CD56 or NKG2C T cell subset, CD4+ or CD8+ T cells, or bulk PBMC T cells (not recorded which). The CDR3 sequence: CASDDGGNNEQFF.